This section outlines one TCR beta chain sequence together with its context. The antigen remains undetermined. The treatment was: 15 to 20 received Ad26.COV2.S at low or high dose, single or two shots; about five received placebo; per-sample allocation not given. Collection of the samples took place on day 63 after the first injection of vaccine or placebo. Ad26 vector vaccine expressed Wuhan-strain SARS-CoV-2 spike. The data stem from a study of Ad26.COV2.S vaccination and SARS-CoV-2 variants. Study summary: Into the muscle, Ad26.COV2.S was dosed once or twice, 56 days apart. Overall study findings and caveats: TCR breadth and depth estimates may have understated total T cell responses. A substantial breadth of spike-specific CD8+ and CD4+ T cell responses after vaccination has been reported.

Using immunoSEQ multiplex PCR, the repertoire was profiled, and TCRdb retains in-frame clones only, with some absent. The table shows roughly 380,000 clones, with around 87% occurring only once. Per the germline V gene, CDR1 is SGHTA and CDR2 is FQGTGA. The CDR3 sequence is 16 residues long. V lost 0 bases, J lost 3 bases, and 14 bases lay in between. The genes are TRBV7-3 and TRBJ1-1; D is ambiguous. This specimen consisted of peripheral blood, obtained in a trial of Ad26.COV2.S vaccine versus placebo. This clonotype was obtained from a person aged 18-60 years who received the Ad26.COV2.S COVID-19 vaccine or a placebo. In DNA form, the CDR3 reads TGTGCCAGCAGCTTAACGCGACTTAGAAAGGACACTGAAGCTTTCTTT. Residues: CASSLTRLRKDTEAFF.